The sequence of this T cell receptor (delta chain) was determined in a study of γδ T cells in repeated Plasmodium falciparum infection. Looking at the study overall: Malian repertoires were sampled cross-sectionally without transmission and longitudinally through febrile malaria.

Bulk repertoires came from Vgamma9/Vdelta2+ or Vdelta2-negative gammadelta T cells flow-sorted from PBMC. TCRdb reanalysed the multiplex PCR reads via CATT. The sample consists of 85,000 to 90,000 delta-chain clones, 1.4% to 1.5% of them appearing once. A note on this clone: This could be a read error, since a much larger clone is one nucleotide away.

The V and J ends lost 4 bases and 0 bases, in that order; junction bases with no gene match: 31. The CDR3 is 24 amino acids. Germline V gives CDR1 TSWWSYY, CDR2 QGS. Specimen: gamma-delta T cells from blood. The TCR sequence derives from a pool of human donors (malaria-infected and uninfected, not separated). The chain links TRDV1 to TRDJ1; 8 bases are shared with TRDD3. No J gene was available from TCRdb, and it was assigned here by a germline match of the DNA. The DNA of the CDR3 is TGTGCTCTTGGGGGCCTCCCCCCGAACCAATTGCGGTTGGGGGATGCATCGTACACCGATAAACTCATCTTT. Protein sequence: CALGGLPPNQLRLGDASYTDKLIF.